This T cell receptor (beta chain) was profiled in a study of T cells after yellow fever vaccination (dated by TCRdb to the late 2010s). With respect to the entire study: The SMART-Seq v4 Ultra Low Input RNA kit was used to prepare libraries from fractions with low cell numbers. To track T-cell clones before and after primary and booster YFV17D yellow fever vaccination, bulk TCR alpha and beta repertoires were sequenced longitudinally. Blood samples were taken at several timepoints before and after primary and secondary immunization, and bulk PBMC replicates and cell subsets were isolated. Two healthy male donors, one aged 18 to 29 and one aged 30 to 40 years, made up the cohort. The paper as a whole reports these results and caveats: The secondary T-cell response was found to be weaker but faster than the primary response, with a peak reached on day 5 rather than on day 15. After the booster, most clones that had expanded after primary vaccination were detected again (over 95% of CD4 and over 75% of CD8), suggesting broad maintenance of memory. FACS-sorted repertoires could contain abundant contaminating clonotypes from the bulk population, so computational filtering was required. Because the study included only a couple of donors, the extent to which the findings can be generalized is limited. A small share of clonotypes occurred in both CD4 and CD8 compartments, likely arising from convergent recombination.

This specimen's treatment or condition label, per the study, means: live attenuated yellow fever vaccine strain. Two biological replicates of bulk PBMCs were collected at each blood-draw timepoint. A standard Ficoll-Paque protocol was used to isolate PBMCs from peripheral blood. RNA was extracted with TriZol from bulk PBMCs, CD4 and CD8 fractions, and dextramer-positive and dextramer-negative fractions. Only a few counts were recorded for this clonotype. The antigen this receptor binds is unknown. One base away there is no much larger clone; base qualities are not given. The instrument given in TCRdb is Illumina NovaSeq 6000. Synthesis of TCR cDNA relied on 5'RACE template switching, a step that introduced a universal primer site along with unique molecular identifiers. Priming for cDNA synthesis came from both the TCR alpha and TCR beta constant segments. Two PCR steps were used to amplify libraries, with sample barcodes and sequencing adapters being added in the second step. Sequencing of libraries was performed on Illumina HiSeq 2500 (2x100 bp) or NovaSeq (2x150 bp). The study's own analysis went as follows. MIGEC was used to demultiplex reads and collapse the reads into UMI consensus sequences, and MiXCR was used for V(D)J alignment. Using edgeR on replicate PBMC samples, clonotypes were called vaccine-responding if FDR was below 0.01 and the log2 fold change was above 5 up to day 15. Each bulk clonotype was labeled CD4 or CD8 based on which sequenced repertoire, CD4 or CD8, contained the clonotype at higher abundance. TCRdb cleaned the public reads at Q25 with fastp, built clones with MiXCR and kept in-frame beta chains. Every CDR3 protein is listed once, alongside the most common genes and DNA of its rows. The V and J calls reflect TCRdb's pipeline rather than the authors' work. The sample data list about 320,000 distinct CDR3 sequences, and approximately 4.3% of these were observed just once. The ten biggest clones cover just under 20% of the sample.

Specimen: PBMCs, collected 15 days after the yellow fever booster vaccination. This TCR was recovered from a man younger than 30 who received the YFV17D yellow fever vaccine.

CDR3 loop: CASSLGGIGSPLHF. In nucleotides, the sequence is TGTGCCAGCAGCTTAGGGGGGATCGGGTCACCCCTCCACTTT. The chain employs TRBV7-9 and TRBJ1-6, with a tentative D gene TRBD1 over 5 matching bases. CDR1 is given as SEHNR and CDR2 as FQNEAQ, both from the germline V gene (reference sequence). V was cut back by 1 base and J by 10 bases, leaving a gap of 11 bases between them. The CDR3 numbers 14 residues from cysteine through phenylalanine. Only the CDR3 region is kept as DNA, spanning 42 bases read in frame from base 1.